The 20 T cell receptor beta chains listed next were all sequenced from one sample in a study of blood T cells in healthy people across ages. PCR was performed a second time for roughly 7 to 12 cycles using a sample-barcoded 5' primer and a J-beta primer mix. TCRdb reanalysed the 5' RACE reads using MiXCR and keeps one entry per CDR3 protein. This table has about 800,000 distinct CDR3 sequences, around 25% appearing once. These data were also filed under a second study, of T cells of mothers and their children.

The sample taken for sequencing was blood. The receptor source for this set is a boy younger than 18 in good health.

The genes are TRBV5-5 and TRBJ2-7; the D is unclear. Germline CDR1 SGHKS, CDR2 YYEKEE (reference sequence). The CDR3 extends over 14 amino acids. Trimming removed 4 bases at V and 4 bases at J, with 15 bases between. The CDR3 protein is CASSPDGFRYEQYF. Written as DNA, the CDR3 is TGTGCCAGCAGCCCGGACGGTTTTCGATACGAGCAGTACTTC.

This clonotype was picked up a small number of times. The V and J genes are TRBV21-1 and TRBJ1-4; the table's D call TRBD1 went unverified against the DNA. TRBV21-1 is a pseudogene locus. There are 17 residues in the CDR3. This CDR3 is CASSKVSRGKTNEKLFF. The CDR3 DNA follows: TGTGCCAGCAGCAAAGTGAGCAGGGGGAAAACTAATGAAAAACTGTTTTTT.

The V and J genes are TRBV20-1 and TRBJ2-1; tentatively, D is TRBD2 (6 bases). V was clipped by 0 bases and J by 4 bases, with 13 bases between them. Germline V gives CDR1 DFQATT, CDR2 SNEGSKA (reference sequence). The CDR3 runs 15 residues. This CDR3 is CSARDTGVKYNEQFF. The CDR3 coding sequence is TGCAGTGCTAGAGATACGGGAGTGAAGTACAATGAGCAGTTCTTC.

This chain joins TRBV9 and TRBJ2-5; 12 nucleotides align to TRBD1. The length of the CDR3 is 15 residues. After removal of 8 bases from V and 4 bases from J, the junction contained 9 bases not matched to a gene. Germline V gene data show CDR1 as SGDLS and CDR2 as YYNGEE. The CDR3 is CARGLRDRGPETQYF. DNA for the CDR3: TGTGCCAGAGGATTGAGGGACAGGGGGCCAGAGACCCAGTACTTC.

This clonotype was detected only a few times. The chain employs TRBV28 and TRBJ2-5; 10 bases align to TRBD2. The J call may be incorrect, as the DNA end agrees better with TRBJ2-7. The CDR3 runs 15 residues. Germline values: CDR1 MDHEN, CDR2 SYDVKM. CDR3 region: CASRTPSGSSYEQYF. In DNA, the CDR3 is TGTGCCAGCAGGACACCTAGCGGGAGCTCTTACGAGCAGTACTTC.

This sequence joins TRBV3-1 and TRBJ1-2; 8 bases match TRBD1. The CDR3 extends over 14 amino acids. V shed 2 bases, J shed 8 bases, and the junction held 7 bases outside the gene matches. Germline V gene sequence: CDR1 LGHDT, CDR2 YNNKEL (reference sequence). CDR3 residues: CASSQPDRDSGYTF. The CDR3 nucleotides read TGTGCCAGCAGCCAACCGGACAGGGACAGCGGCTACACCTTC.

This clonotype was counted only a few times. The chain has TRBV10-3 and TRBJ2-2; D unresolved. Trimming cost V 4 bases and J 4 bases, with 10 bases left between them. This CDR3 comprises 14 residues. Germline loops: CDR1 ENHRY, CDR2 SYGVKD. The CDR3 DNA reads TGTGCCATCAGTGGGGGTGGTCTCACCGGGGAGCTGTTTTTT. It specifies CAISGGGLTGELFF.

This rearrangement joins TRBV12-3 or TRBV12-4 to TRBJ1-2, with 7 bases aligning to TRBD1. CDR3 size: 14 residues. The ends lost 6 bases at V and 4 bases at J; junction bases unmatched: 8. CDR3 region: CASSQGGDSYGYTF. In DNA, the CDR3 is TGTGCCAGCAGCCAGGGGGGGGATAGCTATGGCTACACCTTC.

The V call is TRBV6-2 or TRBV6-3, the J call TRBJ2-7; D not resolved. In germline, CDR1 is MNHEY, CDR2 SVGEGT. This CDR3 spans 16 amino acids. Trimming removed 0 bases at V and 1 base at J, with 13 bases between. The CDR3 DNA is TGTGCCAGCAGTTACTCGGCCAGACTCCCTTCCTACGAGCAGTACTTC. Translation gives CASSYSARLPSYEQYF.

This clonotype was seen ten or more times. The chain combines TRBV7-2 with TRBJ2-1; D is ambiguous. Trimming removed 1 base at V and 4 bases at J, with 5 bases between. This CDR3 has 13 amino acids. The germline CDR1 and CDR2 sequences are SGHTA and FQGNSA. The DNA for the CDR3 is TGTGCCAGCAGCTTAGGACTTTACAATGAGCAGTTCTTC. Translation gives CASSLGLYNEQFF.

The table lists this clonotype with many counts. The rearrangement joins TRBV25-1 to TRBJ2-7, with 7 bases fitting TRBD1. The CDR3 covers 14 residues. The trim removed 5 bases at V and 2 bases at J, leaving 6 bases unmatched. Germline loops: CDR1 MGHDK, CDR2 SYGVNS. The CDR3: CASSPRTGTYEQYF. As DNA, the CDR3 is TGTGCCAGCAGTCCGCGGACAGGAACCTACGAGCAGTACTTC.

The chain carries TRBV5-1 and TRBJ2-7; D unclear. CDR1 is SGHRS, CDR2 YFSETQ, per germline. CDR3 length: 13 amino acids. Trimming pared 0 bases from V and 5 bases from J, leaving 9 bases between. CDR3: CASSLVSVDEQYF. Written as DNA, the CDR3 is TGCGCCAGCAGCTTGGTATCGGTCGACGAGCAGTACTTC.

This chain joins TRBV7-2 and TRBJ2-3; D possibly corresponds to TRBD1 (6 bases). The J call may be mistaken, given a closer DNA end match to TRBJ1-5. CDR3 size: 16 residues. Germline V gene data show CDR1 as SGHTA and CDR2 as FQGNSA. CDR3 DNA: TGTGCCAGCAGCACCGGACTAGCGGGGGGCTACTATACGCAGCATTTT. Amino acids: CASSTGLAGGYYTQHF.

The table lists this clonotype with many counts. The chain links TRBV7-9 to TRBJ1-1, with D possibly TRBD1 on 6 matching bases. Germline V gene sequence: CDR1 SEHNR, CDR2 FQNEAQ (reference sequence). There are 15 residues in the CDR3. V was trimmed by 5 bases and J by 1 base, leaving 14 bases between them. CDR3 residues: CASSLPTGKNTEAFF. CDR3 nucleotides: TGTGCCAGCAGCCTACCAACAGGGAAGAACACTGAAGCTTTCTTT.

This clonotype was seen a few times. The J gene is TRBJ2-2, the V gene TRBV27, with 8 nucleotides matching TRBD1. The V gene end was trimmed by 5 bases and the J gene end by 4 bases; junction bases not matched to a gene: 9. CDR3 length: 16 amino acids. From germline, CDR1 is MNHEY and CDR2 SMNVEV (reference sequence). This chain's CDR3 is CASSGTTGGGTGELFF. CDR3 nucleotides: TGTGCCAGCAGTGGCACAACAGGGGGTGGCACCGGGGAGCTGTTTTTT.

The J gene is TRBJ2-7, the V gene TRBV6-6; the match to TRBD1 covers 7 bases. The germline V gene encodes CDR1 MNHNY and CDR2 SVGAGI (reference sequence). This CDR3 is built from 14 residues. V was pared by 4 bases and J by 4 bases, with 7 bases of the junction left unmatched. The CDR3 DNA follows: TGTGCCAGCAGTTGCCCGGACAGGAGTTACGAGCAGTACGTC. The encoded protein is CASSCPDRSYEQYV.

The CDR3 nucleotides read TGTGCCAGCACCCAAGGACTAGCGGGAGGTACACTTTTGACAGATACGCAGTATTTT. It codes for CASTQGLAGGTLLTDTQYF. The chain employs TRBV5-5 and TRBJ2-3; 14 bases line up with TRBD2. This CDR3 is built from 19 residues. J lost 3 bases, V lost 6 bases, and 15 bases had no gene match. CDR1 and CDR2 from the germline V gene are SGHKS and YYEKEE (reference sequence).

This clonotype has a handful of counts. The chain uses TRBV20-1 and TRBJ2-4; D gene uncertain. The V end was cut by 3 bases, the J end by 1 base, with 7 bases between. The CDR3 runs to 13 residues. Germline lookup yields CDR1 DFQATT and CDR2 SNEGSKA (reference sequence). The chain's CDR3 is CSASFSAKNIQYF. CDR3 DNA: TGCAGTGCTAGTTTCTCCGCCAAAAACATTCAGTACTTC.

Only a few counts were recorded for this clonotype. This rearrangement joins TRBV21-1 to TRBJ2-5. TRBV21-1 is a pseudogene segment. The CDR3 has 15 amino acids. CDR3 sequence: CASSKDASEQETQYF. The CDR3 DNA reads as TGTGCCAGCAGCAAAGATGCGTCAGAACAAGAGACCCAGTACTTC.

The genes are TRBV11-2 and TRBJ2-1; 9 bases match TRBD2. Germline lookup yields CDR1 SGHAT and CDR2 FQNNGV. This CDR3 has 15 amino acids. The V segment lost 5 bases and the J segment 4 bases; nucleotides outside the gene matches: 6. CDR3 protein: CASSPASGMYNEQFF. DNA for the CDR3: TGTGCCAGCAGCCCCGCTAGCGGGATGTACAATGAGCAGTTCTTC.